Detailed here is one T cell receptor beta chain. Its matching antigen is unknown. These data belong to a study of response to subunit inactivated influenza vaccine. TCRdb analysed the RT-PCR reads with MiXCR anew, one entry per CDR3 protein. Of roughly 650,000 distinct CDR3 sequences listed, approximately 14% are singletons. This CDR3 has 15 amino acids. V shed 3 bases and J shed 0 bases, with 12 bases lying between them. In germline, CDR1 is DFQATT, CDR2 SNEGSKA (reference sequence). Study-wide points: The authors suggested that every seasonal influenza vaccination recruits few new T cells.

The material was PBMCs from blood, obtained 14 days before vaccination. The J gene is TRBJ2-1, the V gene TRBV20-1, with TRBD1 as a possible D gene (5 bases). This receptor was identified in a man aged 50 or older who received an inactivated influenza vaccine. The CDR3 bases are TGCAGTGCTAGGAGGACACCCAACTCCTACAATGAGCAGTTCTTC. As protein: CSARRTPNSYNEQFF.